This is a list of T cell receptor beta chains from one sample in a study of T cell responses to AZD1222 COVID-19 vaccine. The table came from immunoSEQ multiplex PCR; TCRdb's copy has only in-frame clones and leaves some out. Of about 140,000 clones listed, almost 95% are singletons. The starting material was peripheral blood, obtained 28 days after the second AZD1222 dose. The receptors were gathered from an adult who received the AZD1222 COVID-19 vaccine. Each CDR3 is given with its conserved first and last residue. D genes are given only for firm matches. Size is stated for part of the rows, as once, few or many counts, or as a class when the clone is expanded.

V gene: TRBV28
clone size: NA
J gene: TRBJ2-7
D gene: NA
CDR3 protein: CASRSRDKSYEQYF
CDR3 DNA: TGTGCCAGCAGAAGCCGGGACAAGTCCTACGAGCAGTACTTC

V gene: TRBV5-1
clone size: NA
J gene: TRBJ2-7
D gene: NA
CDR3 protein: CASSLDNYEQYF
CDR3 DNA: TGCGCCAGCAGCTTGGACAACTACGAGCAGTACTTC

V gene: TRBV7-8
clone size: NA
J gene: TRBJ1-3
D gene: NA
CDR3 protein: CASSLARAYSGNTIYF
CDR3 DNA: TGTGCCAGCAGCTTAGCGAGGGCTTACTCTGGAAACACCATATATTTT

V gene: TRBV7-2
clone size: NA
J gene: TRBJ1-3
D gene: NA
CDR3 protein: CASSFGGSGNTIYF
CDR3 DNA: TGTGCCAGCAGCTTTGGAGGCTCTGGAAACACCATATATTTT

V gene: TRBV28
clone size: NA
J gene: TRBJ2-7
D gene: TRBD1
CDR3 protein: CASSRPGQGTNEQYF
CDR3 DNA: TGTGCCAGCAGCCGCCCGGGACAGGGTACAAACGAGCAGTACTTC

V gene: TRBV9
clone size: NA
J gene: TRBJ1-1
D gene: NA
CDR3 protein: CASSDPIGTNTEAFF
CDR3 DNA: TGTGCCAGCAGTGATCCGATCGGAACGAACACTGAAGCTTTCTTT

V gene: TRBV21-1
clone size: NA
J gene: TRBJ1-1
D gene: NA
CDR3 protein: CASSKAVRGRTEAFF
CDR3 DNA: TGTGCCAGCAGCAAAGCGGTGAGGGGGCGGACTGAAGCTTTCTTT

V gene: TRBV28
clone size: NA
J gene: TRBJ2-7
D gene: NA
CDR3 protein: CASSLSGGESYEQYF
CDR3 DNA: TGTGCCAGCAGTTTAAGTGGCGGGGAATCCTACGAGCAGTACTTC

V gene: TRBV6-7
clone size: NA
J gene: TRBJ1-4
D gene: TRBD1
CDR3 protein: CARGWDSHEKLFF
CDR3 DNA: TGTGCCAGGGGGTGGGACAGCCATGAAAAACTGTTTTTT

V gene: TRBV19
clone size: once
J gene: TRBJ1-5
D gene: NA
CDR3 protein: CASSTKNQPQHF
CDR3 DNA: TGTGCCAGTAGTACCAAGAATCAGCCCCAGCATTTT

V gene: TRBV9
clone size: NA
J gene: TRBJ2-2
D gene: NA
CDR3 protein: CASSLGGAGELFF
CDR3 DNA: TGTGCCAGCAGCCTGGGGGGAGCCGGGGAGCTGTTTTTT

V gene: TRBV3-1/TRBV3-2
clone size: NA
J gene: TRBJ1-2
D gene: NA
CDR3 protein: CASSLKQGEGYTF
CDR3 DNA: TGTGCCAGCAGCCTCAAACAGGGTGAAGGCTACACCTTC

V gene: TRBV4-1
clone size: NA
J gene: TRBJ2-1
D gene: TRBD2
CDR3 protein: CASSQDGLAGVREQFF
CDR3 DNA: TGCGCCAGCAGCCAAGATGGCCTAGCGGGAGTACGAGAGCAGTTCTTC

V gene: TRBV3-1/TRBV3-2
clone size: NA
J gene: TRBJ1-1
D gene: TRBD1
CDR3 protein: CASSQDRGNTEAFF
CDR3 DNA: TGTGCCAGCAGCCAGGACAGGGGGAACACTGAAGCTTTCTTT

V gene: TRBV10-1
clone size: NA
J gene: TRBJ1-5
D gene: NA
CDR3 protein: CASSEDDQPQHF
CDR3 DNA: TGCGCCAGCAGTGAGGACGACCAGCCCCAGCATTTT

V gene: TRBV11-2
clone size: once
J gene: TRBJ2-7
D gene: NA
CDR3 protein: CASSSLLEVRQYF
CDR3 DNA: TGTGCCAGCAGCTCCCTTTTGGAGGTTAGGCAGTACTTC

V gene: TRBV6-1
clone size: NA
J gene: TRBJ1-5
D gene: NA
CDR3 protein: CASSEGTIWDVGNQPQHF
CDR3 DNA: TGTGCCAGCAGTGAAGGTACGATTTGGGACGTAGGCAATCAGCCCCAGCATTTT

V gene: TRBV28
clone size: NA
J gene: TRBJ2-7
D gene: NA
CDR3 protein: CASSSRPEQYF
CDR3 DNA: TGTGCCAGCAGTTCCCGTCCCGAGCAGTACTTC

V gene: TRBV19
clone size: NA
J gene: TRBJ1-1
D gene: NA
CDR3 protein: CASSIGRNTEAFF
CDR3 DNA: TGTGCCAGTAGTATCGGTAGGAACACTGAAGCTTTCTTT

V gene: TRBV20-1
clone size: once
J gene: TRBJ2-1
D gene: NA
CDR3 protein: CSARVSEQFF
CDR3 DNA: TGCAGTGCTAGAGTTAGTGAGCAGTTCTTC

V gene: TRBV23-1
clone size: few
J gene: TRBJ2-2
D gene: NA
CDR3 protein: CASSLGAGELFF
CDR3 DNA: TGCGCCAGCAGTCTGGGGGCCGGGGAGCTGTTTTTT

V gene: TRBV19
clone size: NA
J gene: TRBJ1-6
D gene: NA
CDR3 protein: CASSTNSNSPLHF
CDR3 DNA: TGTGCCAGTAGTACGAACAGTAATTCACCCCTCCACTTT

V gene: TRBV28
clone size: NA
J gene: TRBJ2-7
D gene: NA
CDR3 protein: CASSPAGSSYEQYF
CDR3 DNA: TGTGCCAGCAGTCCGGCGGGGAGCTCCTACGAGCAGTACTTC

V gene: TRBV9
clone size: NA
J gene: TRBJ2-5
D gene: TRBD1
CDR3 protein: CASSVEGQGGTQYF
CDR3 DNA: TGTGCCAGCAGCGTAGAAGGACAGGGAGGGACCCAGTACTTC

V gene: TRBV27
clone size: NA
J gene: TRBJ2-1
D gene: TRBD1
CDR3 protein: CASSGTGHVKNYNEQFF
CDR3 DNA: TGTGCCAGCAGTGGGACAGGCCATGTAAAAAACTACAATGAGCAGTTCTTC

V gene: TRBV24-1
clone size: NA
J gene: TRBJ2-3
D gene: NA
CDR3 protein: CATSDRGSTDTQYF
CDR3 DNA: TGTGCCACCAGTGATCGGGGAAGCACAGATACGCAGTATTTT

V gene: TRBV28
clone size: NA
J gene: TRBJ2-3
D gene: NA
CDR3 protein: CAISMVAAPTDTQYF
CDR3 DNA: TGTGCCATCTCGATGGTAGCGGCACCCACAGATACGCAGTATTTT